The next 30 T cell receptor beta chains were all read from a single sample in a study of human thymus T cells. The thymus was resected at corrective cardiac surgery. Only in-frame clones appear in the TCRdb table, and some are missing; sequencing was by immunoSEQ multiplex PCR. The profile shows 78,000 or so clones, 90% to 98% of them singletons. Sequencing was done on a sample of thymus tissue. Every receptor here comes from a boy under three years old with a congenital heart defect but otherwise immunologically healthy.

The V and J genes are TRBV19 and TRBJ2-1; D is perhaps TRBD1 or TRBD2 (5 bases each). The CDR3 is made up of 12 amino acids. Germline CDR1 LNHDA, CDR2 SQIVND (reference sequence). V was clipped by 8 bases and J by 9 bases, with 14 bases between them. Written as DNA, the CDR3 is TGTGCCAGTGGGACCCCGGTAGCTGAGCAGTTCTTC. Encoded protein: CASGTPVAEQFF.

The chain joins TRBV5-6 to TRBJ1-2, with 7 bases lining up with TRBD1. The CDR3 sequence is 15 residues long. CDR1 and CDR2 from the germline V gene are SGHDT and YYEEEE. The V gene end was trimmed by 0 bases and the J gene end by 5 bases; junction bases not matched to a gene: 7. CDR3 DNA: TGTGCCAGCAGCTTGGCTGGCAGGGGGTCGTATGGCTACACCTTC. This gives the protein CASSLAGRGSYGYTF.

The rearrangement uses TRBV13 and TRBJ1-2; 8 bases are shared with TRBD1. V gave up 5 bases and J gave up 3 bases; unmatched junction bases: 5. Germline CDR1 is PRHDT and CDR2 is FYEKMQ (reference sequence). This CDR3 comprises 14 residues. The CDR3 DNA is TGTGCCAGCAGCGTGGACAGGGTGGACTATGGCTACACCTTC. It codes for CASSVDRVDYGYTF. Drawing the rest from reference TRBV13 and TRBJ1-2, the complete variable domain is AAGVIQSPRHLIKEKRETATLKCYPIPRHDTVYWYQQGPGQDPQFLISFYEKMQSDKGSIPDRFSAQQFSDYHSELNMSSLELGDSALYFCASSVDRVDYGYTFGSGTRLTVV.

The chain combines TRBV14 with TRBJ1-2; D is ambiguous. The germline V gene has CDR1 SGHDN and CDR2 FVKESK. The V and J ends lost 0 bases and 8 bases respectively, with 16 bases between them. The CDR3 runs 15 residues. CDR3 amino acids: CASSQEFRDPMGYTF. For the CDR3, the DNA is TGTGCCAGCAGCCAAGAGTTTCGGGATCCGATGGGCTACACCTTC.

V and J are TRBV6-6 and TRBJ1-3; maybe TRBD1 (6 bases). The CDR3 consists of 16 residues. Trimming stripped 5 bases from V and 5 bases from J, with 19 bases between. The germline V gene encodes CDR1 MNHNY and CDR2 SVGAGI (reference sequence). The DNA of the CDR3 is TGTGCCAGCAGTCTTGGACAGCCAAAAAGCCGAAACACCATATATTTT. Protein product: CASSLGQPKSRNTIYF.

V gene TRBV28 combines with J gene TRBJ1-1; 7 nucleotides agree with TRBD1. Germline V lookup: CDR1 MDHEN, CDR2 SYDVKM. The V and J ends lost 5 bases and 1 base, in that order; junction bases with no gene match: 10. The CDR3 runs to 16 residues. CDR3 sequence: CASSRPDRLKNTEAFF. The CDR3 nucleotides read TGTGCCAGCAGTCGTCCGGACAGGCTTAAGAACACTGAAGCTTTCTTT.

The rearrangement links TRBV10-3 to TRBJ1-1; 8 bases are shared with TRBD1. Germline assignment: CDR1 ENHRY and CDR2 SYGVKD. V lost 2 bases to trimming and J lost 11 bases; unmatched junction nucleotides: 4. The CDR3 extends over 12 amino acids. CDR3 DNA sequence: TGTGCCATCAGTGAGCCACAGGGGGGGGCTTTCTTT. Translated, it gives CAISEPQGGAFF.

The chain combines TRBV20-1 with TRBJ1-2; D gene uncertain. The germline gives CDR1 DFQATT, CDR2 SNEGSKA (reference sequence). The CDR3 has 11 amino acids. Trimming took 4 bases from V and 7 from J, leaving 10 bases between them. In DNA, the CDR3 is TGCAGTGCTATGGGTCTGGCTGGCTACACCTTC. Residues: CSAMGLAGYTF.

This chain uses TRBV7-2 with TRBJ2-7, with 15 nucleotides matching TRBD2. Germline assignment: CDR1 SGHTA and CDR2 FQGNSA. V lost 1 base to trimming and J lost 7 bases; unmatched junction nucleotides: 14. The CDR3 consists of 19 residues. The CDR3 reads CASSLDNCGLAGGPGEQYF. The CDR3 coding sequence is TGTGCCAGCAGCTTAGATAATTGCGGACTAGCGGGAGGGCCGGGGGAGCAGTACTTC.

Turning to this clone: Mismatch with germline at one junction end may stem from a read error. The chain carries TRBV6-1 and TRBJ2-4; D is unclear. Germline V gives CDR1 MNHNS, CDR2 SASEGT. CDR3 size: 11 residues. The chain's CDR3 is CASSEGALRSF. The CDR3 nucleotides are TGTGCCAGCAGTGAAGGAGCTCTAAGGAGCTTC.

In DNA form, the CDR3 reads TGTGCCGGGGGGACAGGGAACACCGGGGAGCTGTTTTTT. Its translation: CAGGTGNTGELFF. The chain links TRBV5-4 to TRBJ2-2; 8 bases fit TRBD1. Germline CDR1 and CDR2: SGHNT and YYREEE (reference sequence). This CDR3 contains 13 residues. The junction had 3 bases not matched to a gene; V was cut back by 10 bases and J by 1 base.

This rearrangement joins TRBV5-4 to TRBJ2-3, with 13 bases fitting TRBD2. This CDR3 spans 18 amino acids. J lost 0 bases, V lost 2 bases, and 6 bases had no gene match. Germline CDR1 SGHNT, CDR2 YYREEE (reference sequence). This CDR3 reads CASSLLAGGFLSTDTQYF. The CDR3 nucleotides read TGTGCCAGCAGCTTACTAGCGGGAGGGTTCTTGAGCACAGATACGCAGTATTTT.

The chain recombines TRBV28 with TRBJ2-1, with 7 bases that match TRBD2. In germline, CDR1 is MDHEN, CDR2 SYDVKM. V shed 2 bases and J 5 bases; nucleotides not matched to a gene: 9. The CDR3 loop spans 16 amino acids. The CDR3 sequence: CASSLGAGVYHNEQFF. In nucleotides, the CDR3 is TGTGCCAGCAGTTTAGGGGCGGGAGTCTACCACAATGAGCAGTTCTTC.

The chain is built from TRBV16 and TRBJ1-2, with D possibly being TRBD1 (6 bases). Germline V gene lookup returns CDR1 KGHSY and CDR2 FQNENV. The V and J ends lost 4 bases and 3 bases respectively, with 15 bases between them. The CDR3 covers 15 residues. CDR3 nucleotides: TGTGCCAGCAGCCGACTTCACAGGGTAGACTATGGCTACACCTTC. Encoded protein: CASSRLHRVDYGYTF. Combining the CDR3 with reference TRBV16 and TRBJ1-2 gives the whole variable domain GEEVAQTPKHLVRGEGQKAKLYCAPIKGHSYVFWYQQVLKNEFKFLISFQNENVFDETGMPKERFSAKCLPNSPCSLEIQATKLEDSAVYFCASSRLHRVDYGYTFGSGTRLTVV.

V is TRBV9 and J is TRBJ2-2; 8 bases line up with TRBD2. The CDR3 is made up of 16 amino acids. With V trimmed by 4 bases and J by 4 bases, 9 bases remained unmatched. CDR1 and CDR2 from the germline V gene are SGDLS and YYNGEE. The CDR3 sequence: CASSPRSGGLTGELFF. DNA for the CDR3: TGTGCCAGCAGCCCCCGGAGCGGGGGCCTCACCGGGGAGCTGTTTTTT.

The V call is TRBV29-1, the J call TRBJ1-1; D is unclear. The length of the CDR3 is 12 residues. Trimming pared 3 bases from V and 1 base from J, leaving 6 bases between. In germline, CDR1 is SQVTM, CDR2 ANQGSEA. The CDR3 region is CSVERQNTEAFF. The CDR3 nucleotides read TGCAGCGTTGAGCGGCAGAACACTGAAGCTTTCTTT.

V is TRBV6-1 and J is TRBJ1-2, with 7 bases that match TRBD1. The germline CDR1 and CDR2 sequences are MNHNS and SASEGT. J lost 8 bases, V lost 2 bases, and 20 bases had no gene match. CDR3 length: 18 amino acids. The DNA for the CDR3 is TGTGCCAGCAGTGAAAGTCGAGAGTTATCAGGGGGGAGGTACGGCTACACCTTC. Translation: CASSESRELSGGRYGYTF.

The gene calls are TRBV12-5 and TRBJ1-5; no reliable D call. Germline CDR1 reads LGHNT; CDR2 reads FRNRAP. The CDR3 sequence is 14 residues long. Deletions cut 2 bases from V and 10 bases from J, with 15 bases between. The DNA for the CDR3 is TGTGCTAGTGGTTTGTATGGCCGCGGGTTTCCCCAGCATTTT. Its translation: CASGLYGRGFPQHF.

The V call is TRBV4-1, the J call TRBJ2-4, with D perhaps TRBD1 (6 bases). From germline, CDR1 is MGHRA and CDR2 YSYEKL. V lost 0 bases to trimming and J lost 0 bases, with 9 bases between them. The CDR3 spans 16 residues. The CDR3 bases are TGCGCCAGCAGCCAAGAAGAGGGGGTAGCCAAAAACATTCAGTACTTC. Protein: CASSQEEGVAKNIQYF.

Only one count was recorded for this clone. The gene calls are TRBV20-1 and TRBJ2-7; D not certain. CDR1 and CDR2 (germline): DFQATT, SNEGSKA (reference sequence). The CDR3 covers 9 residues. V lost 6 bases and J lost 9, with 9 bases in between. CDR3 DNA: TGCAGTGCCCCTCAGGCGCAGTACTTC. It specifies CSAPQAQYF.

The chain combines TRBV7-8 with TRBJ2-7, with 8 nucleotides matching TRBD1. The germline V gene encodes CDR1 SGHVS and CDR2 FQNEAQ. This CDR3 is built from 17 residues. Germline trimming cut 1 base from V and 0 bases from J; bases unmatched to any gene: 8. This chain's CDR3 is CASSLEFRTGSSYEQYF. In DNA form, the CDR3 reads TGTGCCAGCAGCTTAGAATTTCGGACAGGGAGCTCCTACGAGCAGTACTTC. Looking up the rest from reference TRBV7-8 and TRBJ2-7 gives the full variable domain: GAGVSQSPRYKVAKRGQDVALRCDPISGHVSLFWYQQALGQGPEFLTYFQNEAQLDKSGLPSDRFFAERPEGSVSTLKIQRTQQEDSAVYLCASSLEFRTGSSYEQYFGPGTRLTVT.

This chain joins TRBV5-4 and TRBJ2-7; D is uncertain. Germline-derived CDR1 and CDR2 are SGHNT and YYREEE (reference sequence). There are 16 residues in the CDR3. V gave up 0 bases and J gave up 7 bases, with 20 bases separating them. The CDR3 nucleotides read TGTGCCAGCAGCTTGGTTCCGGTGGGTAGCTTCGGAGAGCAGTACTTC. It specifies CASSLVPVGSFGEQYF.

The rearrangement joins TRBV29-1 to TRBJ1-3, with 8 bases that match TRBD1. This CDR3 region has 12 residues. The trim removed 6 bases at V and 2 bases at J, leaving 0 bases unmatched. From germline, CDR1 is SQVTM and CDR2 ANQGSEA. The CDR3 region has the DNA TGCAGCGTCAGGGGGCCTGGAAACACCATATATTTT. This sequence encodes CSVRGPGNTIYF.

The chain joins TRBV5-4 to TRBJ1-2; possible D gene TRBD1, 6 bases. Between the trimmed V and J ends, which lost 4 bases and 7 bases, there was a span of 23 bases. The CDR3 covers 16 residues. Germline loops: CDR1 SGHNT, CDR2 YYREEE (reference sequence). CDR3 protein: CASSPGTPTTHRGYTF. CDR3 in DNA: TGTGCCAGCAGCCCCGGGACACCCACCACCCACCGTGGCTACACCTTC.

Only one count was recorded for this clone. The chain has TRBV2 and TRBJ1-5; maybe TRBD1 (5 bases). This CDR3 comprises 16 residues. CDR1 and CDR2 from the germline V gene are SNHLY and FYNNEI. Trimming pared 7 bases from V and 4 bases from J, leaving 20 bases between. The DNA of the CDR3 is TGTGCCAGCACACCCCAGTCGCGGGAGGGGAATCAGCCCCAGCATTTT. Protein sequence: CASTPQSREGNQPQHF.

The chain employs TRBV19 and TRBJ1-1; 12 positions match TRBD1. CDR3 length equals 13 residues. Germline CDR1 reads LNHDA; CDR2 reads SQIVND (reference sequence). Unmatched junction bases numbered 5, after V lost 8 bases and J lost 7 bases. The chain's CDR3 is CASRDRGRGEAFF. CDR3 bases: TGTGCCAGTCGGGACAGGGGGCGAGGTGAAGCTTTCTTT. Full variable domain (rest looked up from reference TRBV19 and TRBJ1-1): DGGITQSPKYLFRKEGQNVTLSCEQNLNHDAMYWYRQDPGQGLRLIYYSQIVNDFQKGDIAEGYSVSREKKESFPLTVTSAQKNPTAFYLCASRDRGRGEAFFGQGTRLTVV.

The chain links TRBV28 to TRBJ2-1; 13 bases fit TRBD2. This CDR3 is 18 amino acids long. The ends lost 6 bases at V and 0 bases at J; junction bases unmatched: 8. Per germline, CDR1 MDHEN and CDR2 SYDVKM. In nucleotides, the CDR3 is TGTGCCAGCAGGTCGGGACTAGCGGGAAGGATCTCCTACAATGAGCAGTTCTTC. Protein sequence: CASRSGLAGRISYNEQFF. The entire variable domain, with the rest obtained from reference TRBV28 and TRBJ2-1, is as follows: DVKVTQSSRYLVKRTGEKVFLECVQDMDHENMFWYRQDPGLGLRLIYFSYDVKMKEKGDIPEGYSVSREKKERFSLILESASTNQTSMYLCASRSGLAGRISYNEQFFGPGTRLTVL.

Concerning this clone: Other DNA sequences from this sample encode an identical CDR3 as well. This chain links TRBV6-5 with TRBJ2-1, with D maybe TRBD1 (6 bases). Germline-derived CDR1 and CDR2 are MNHEY and SVGAGI. The CDR3 sequence is 13 residues long. Between the trimmed V and J ends, which lost 7 bases and 5 bases, there was a span of 12 bases. Written as DNA, the CDR3 is TGTGCCAGCACCGAGGACAGTCACAATGAGCAGTTCTTC. Protein sequence: CASTEDSHNEQFF.

The chain links TRBV6-5 to TRBJ2-2; 10 positions match TRBD2. CDR1 and CDR2 from the germline V gene are MNHEY and SVGAGI. The CDR3 is made up of 16 amino acids. V lost 2 bases and J lost 3; bases outside the gene matches: 3. The CDR3 here is CASSYRLAGDTGELFF. The CDR3 coding sequence is TGTGCCAGCAGTTACCGACTAGCGGGCGACACCGGGGAGCTGTTTTTT.

The rearrangement uses TRBV5-1 and TRBJ1-4; 8 positions agree with TRBD1. CDR3 length equals 17 residues. The germline V gene encodes CDR1 SGHRS and CDR2 YFSETQ. The V segment lost 0 bases and the J segment 10 bases; nucleotides outside the gene matches: 14. The CDR3 protein is CASSLEAPGQGEGKLFF. The CDR3 bases are TGCGCCAGCAGCTTGGAGGCCCCCGGACAGGGTGAAGGAAAACTGTTTTTT.